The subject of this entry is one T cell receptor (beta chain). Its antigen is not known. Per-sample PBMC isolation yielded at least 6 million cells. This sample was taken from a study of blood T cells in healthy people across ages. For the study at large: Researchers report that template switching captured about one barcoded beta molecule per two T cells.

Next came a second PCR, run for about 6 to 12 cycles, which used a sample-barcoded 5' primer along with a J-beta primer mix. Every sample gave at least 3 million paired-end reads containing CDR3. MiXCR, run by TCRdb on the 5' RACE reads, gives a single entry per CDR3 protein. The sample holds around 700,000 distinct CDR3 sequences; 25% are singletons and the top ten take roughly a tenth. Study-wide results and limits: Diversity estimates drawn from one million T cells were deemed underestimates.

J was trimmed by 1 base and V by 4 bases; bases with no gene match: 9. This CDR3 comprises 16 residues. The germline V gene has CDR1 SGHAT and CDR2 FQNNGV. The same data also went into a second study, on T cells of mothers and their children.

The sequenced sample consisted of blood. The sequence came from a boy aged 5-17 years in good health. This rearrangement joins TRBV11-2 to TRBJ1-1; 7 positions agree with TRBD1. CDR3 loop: CASSSRPGQKNTEAFF. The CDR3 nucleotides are TGTGCCAGCAGCTCCCGGCCGGGACAGAAGAACACTGAAGCTTTCTTT.